These T cell receptor beta chains were read from a single sample in a study of blood T cell repertoires in COVID-19. TCRdb's table, derived via immunoSEQ multiplex PCR, lists solely in-frame clones and lacks some. The sample has roughly 280,000 clones, approximately 90% seen once. Sequencing was carried out using PBMCs or T cells enriched from blood (not recorded which). Receptors originate from a woman under 30 who had recovered from COVID-19. Each CDR3 is given without its conserved first and last residue. The D gene is left open where the match is weak.

TRBD1 | TRBV28 | ASSLPGTGFEKLF
TRBD1 | TRBV4-1 | ASSQASTGLQPQH
- | TRBV10-3 | AISAGNTQY
- | TRBV27 | ASSSLGYSPLH
- | TRBV18 | ASSLLQGPNSIHEQY
TRBD1 | TRBV2 | ASSETGGGGNTIY
TRBD1 | TRBV5-1 | ASSFGQGGEQF
- | TRBV4-2 | ASSQPPPGLAPYEQY
TRBD1 | TRBV9 | ASSVGDREGKAF
- | TRBV5-1 | ASNRGDETQY
- | TRBV15 | ATSRGGRVTEAF
TRBD2 | TRBV19 | ASSMAGTTQETQY
- | TRBV19 | ASSIFGAKNTEAF
TRBD1 | TRBV7-8 | ASSLPQGAGNMNTEAF
- | TRBV5-1 | ASSLTPGADSPLH
TRBD2 | TRBV4-1 | ASSQGTTSGAADTQY
- | TRBV12-3/TRBV12-4 | ASSFQAPSRAF
- | TRBV5-1 | ASSQGLANTGELF
TRBD2 | TRBV27 | ASSFYTPGTSGIYEQY
TRBD1 | TRBV6-5 | ASSLQGADQPQH
- | TRBV27 | ASSFGTGREEKLF
- | TRBV7-2 | ASSLLGRVDEKLF
TRBD1 | TRBV6-1 | ASSEGLTGGNQPQH
TRBD1 | TRBV6-5 | ASSPRTGIQAF